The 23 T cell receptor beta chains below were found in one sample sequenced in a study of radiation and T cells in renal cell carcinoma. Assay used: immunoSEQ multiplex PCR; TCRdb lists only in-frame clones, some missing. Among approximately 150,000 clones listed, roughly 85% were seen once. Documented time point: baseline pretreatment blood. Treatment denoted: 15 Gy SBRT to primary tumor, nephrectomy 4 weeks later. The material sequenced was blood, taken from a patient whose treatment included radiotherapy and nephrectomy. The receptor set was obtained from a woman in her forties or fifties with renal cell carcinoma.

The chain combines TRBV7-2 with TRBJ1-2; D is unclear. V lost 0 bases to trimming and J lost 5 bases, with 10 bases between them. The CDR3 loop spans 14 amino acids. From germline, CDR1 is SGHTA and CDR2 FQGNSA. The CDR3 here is CASSLARPSYGYTF. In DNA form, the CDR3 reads TGTGCCAGCAGCTTAGCGCGTCCCTCATATGGCTACACCTTC.

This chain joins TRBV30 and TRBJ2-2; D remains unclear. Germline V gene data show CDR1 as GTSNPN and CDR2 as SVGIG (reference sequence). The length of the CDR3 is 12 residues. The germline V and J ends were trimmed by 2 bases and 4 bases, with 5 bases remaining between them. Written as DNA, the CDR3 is TGTGCCTGGAGTTCGGGCACCGGGGAGCTGTTTTTT. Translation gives CAWSSGTGELFF.

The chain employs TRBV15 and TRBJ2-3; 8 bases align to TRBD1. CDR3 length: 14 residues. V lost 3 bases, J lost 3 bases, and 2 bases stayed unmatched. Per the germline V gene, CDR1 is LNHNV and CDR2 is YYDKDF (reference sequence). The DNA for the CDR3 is TGTGCCACCAGCAGGGACAGGGCTACAGATACGCAGTATTTT. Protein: CATSRDRATDTQYF.

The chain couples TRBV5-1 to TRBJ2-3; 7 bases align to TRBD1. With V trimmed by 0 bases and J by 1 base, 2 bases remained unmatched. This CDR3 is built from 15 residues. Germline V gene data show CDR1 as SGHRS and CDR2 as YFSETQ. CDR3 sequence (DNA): TGCGCCAGCAGCTTGGTAGGGGGCGGCACAGATACGCAGTATTTT. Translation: CASSLVGGGTDTQYF.

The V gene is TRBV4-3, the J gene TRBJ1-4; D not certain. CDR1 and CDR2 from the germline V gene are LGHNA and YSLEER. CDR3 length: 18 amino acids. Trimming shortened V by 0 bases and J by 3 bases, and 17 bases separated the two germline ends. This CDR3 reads CASSQDGAGRLANEKLFF. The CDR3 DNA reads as TGCGCCAGCAGCCAAGATGGAGCAGGCCGGCTTGCTAATGAAAAACTGTTTTTT.

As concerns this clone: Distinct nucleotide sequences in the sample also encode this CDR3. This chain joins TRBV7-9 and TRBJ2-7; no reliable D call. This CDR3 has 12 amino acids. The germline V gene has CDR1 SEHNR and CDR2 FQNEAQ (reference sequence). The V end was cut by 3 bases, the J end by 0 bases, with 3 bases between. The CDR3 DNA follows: TGTGCCAGCAGCTTTGACTCCTACGAGCAGTACTTC. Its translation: CASSFDSYEQYF.

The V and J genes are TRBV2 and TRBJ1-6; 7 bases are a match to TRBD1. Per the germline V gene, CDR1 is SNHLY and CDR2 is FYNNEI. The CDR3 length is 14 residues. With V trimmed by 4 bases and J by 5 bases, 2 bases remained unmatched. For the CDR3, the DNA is TGTGCCAGCAGTGCGACAGGGAATAATTCACCCCTCCACTTT. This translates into CASSATGNNSPLHF.

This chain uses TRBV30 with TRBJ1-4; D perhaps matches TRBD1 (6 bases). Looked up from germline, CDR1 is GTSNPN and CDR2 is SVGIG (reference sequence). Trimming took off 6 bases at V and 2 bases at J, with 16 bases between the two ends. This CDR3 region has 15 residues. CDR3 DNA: TGTGCCTGCCCGGAACGGGGGCAGACTAATGAAAAACTGTTTTTT. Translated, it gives CACPERGQTNEKLFF.

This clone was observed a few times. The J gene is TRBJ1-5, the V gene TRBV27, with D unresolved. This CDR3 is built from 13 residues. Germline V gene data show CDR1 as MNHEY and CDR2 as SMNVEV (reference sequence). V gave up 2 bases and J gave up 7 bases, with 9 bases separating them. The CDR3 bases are TGTGCCAGCAGTTTAATCGCCCAGCAGCCCCAGCATTTT. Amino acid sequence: CASSLIAQQPQHF.

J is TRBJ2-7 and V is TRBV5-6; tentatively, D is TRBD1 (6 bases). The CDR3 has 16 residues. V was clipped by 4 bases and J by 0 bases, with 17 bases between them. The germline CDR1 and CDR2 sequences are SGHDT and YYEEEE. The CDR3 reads CASSPLGAASSYEQYF. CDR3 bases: TGTGCCAGCAGCCCTTTGGGGGCGGCGAGCTCCTACGAGCAGTACTTC.

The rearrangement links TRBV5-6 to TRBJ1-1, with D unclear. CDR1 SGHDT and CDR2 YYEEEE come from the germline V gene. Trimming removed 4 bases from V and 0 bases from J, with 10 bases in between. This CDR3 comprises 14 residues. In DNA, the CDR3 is TGTGCCAGCAGCCCAACTACCATGAACACTGAAGCTTTCTTT. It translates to CASSPTTMNTEAFF.

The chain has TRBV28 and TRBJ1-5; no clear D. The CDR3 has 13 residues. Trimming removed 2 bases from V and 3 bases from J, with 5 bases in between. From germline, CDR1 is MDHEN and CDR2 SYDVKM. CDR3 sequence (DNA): TGTGCCAGCAGTTTAGCCCTCAATCAGCCCCAGCATTTT. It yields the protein CASSLALNQPQHF. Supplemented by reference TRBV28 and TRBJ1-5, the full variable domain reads DVKVTQSSRYLVKRTGEKVFLECVQDMDHENMFWYRQDPGLGLRLIYFSYDVKMKEKGDIPEGYSVSREKKERFSLILESASTNQTSMYLCASSLALNQPQHFGDGTRLSIL.

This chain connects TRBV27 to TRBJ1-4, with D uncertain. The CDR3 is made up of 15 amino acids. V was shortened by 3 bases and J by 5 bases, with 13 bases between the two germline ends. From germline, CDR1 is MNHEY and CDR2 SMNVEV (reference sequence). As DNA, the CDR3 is TGTGCCAGCAGTTTCAATTCCGGTATCAATGAAAAACTGTTTTTT. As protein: CASSFNSGINEKLFF. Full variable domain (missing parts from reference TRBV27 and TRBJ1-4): EAQVTQNPRYLITVTGKKLTVTCSQNMNHEYMSWYRQDPGLGLRQIYYSMNVEVTDKGDVPEGYKVSRKEKRNFPLILESPSPNQTSLYFCASSFNSGINEKLFFGSGTQLSVL.

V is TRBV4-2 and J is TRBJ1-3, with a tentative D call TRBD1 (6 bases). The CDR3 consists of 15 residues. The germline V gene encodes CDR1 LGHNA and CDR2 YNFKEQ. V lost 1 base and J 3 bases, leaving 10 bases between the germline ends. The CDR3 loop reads CASSQAGAGGNTIYF. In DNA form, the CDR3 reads TGTGCCAGCAGCCAAGCAGGGGCTGGTGGAAACACCATATATTTT.

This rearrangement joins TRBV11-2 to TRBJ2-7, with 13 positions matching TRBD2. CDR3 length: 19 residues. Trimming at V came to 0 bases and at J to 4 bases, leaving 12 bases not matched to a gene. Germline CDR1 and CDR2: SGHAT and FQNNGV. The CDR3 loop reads CASSLERVGLAGLKYEQYF. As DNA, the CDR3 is TGTGCCAGCAGCTTAGAAAGGGTGGGACTAGCGGGGTTGAAGTACGAGCAGTACTTC.

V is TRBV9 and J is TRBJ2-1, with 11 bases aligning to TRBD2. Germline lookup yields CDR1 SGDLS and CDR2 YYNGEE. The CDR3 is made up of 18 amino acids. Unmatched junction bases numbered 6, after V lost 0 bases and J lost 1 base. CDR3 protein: CASSVASGGTASYNEQFF. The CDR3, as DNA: TGTGCCAGCAGCGTAGCTAGCGGGGGGACCGCTTCCTACAATGAGCAGTTCTTC.

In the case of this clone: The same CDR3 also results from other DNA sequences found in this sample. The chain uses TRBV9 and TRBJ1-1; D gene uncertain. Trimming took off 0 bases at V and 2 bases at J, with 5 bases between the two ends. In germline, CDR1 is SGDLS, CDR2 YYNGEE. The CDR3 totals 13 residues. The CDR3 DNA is TGTGCCAGCAGCGTAGCCCCTAACACTGAAGCTTTCTTT. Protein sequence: CASSVAPNTEAFF.

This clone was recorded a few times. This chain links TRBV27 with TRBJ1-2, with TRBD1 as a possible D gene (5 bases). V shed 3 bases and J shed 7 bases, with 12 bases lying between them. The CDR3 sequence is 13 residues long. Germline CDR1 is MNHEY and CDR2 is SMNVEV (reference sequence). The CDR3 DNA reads TGTGCCAGCAGTTTGGCGGGGCTTAGTGGCTACACCTTC. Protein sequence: CASSLAGLSGYTF.

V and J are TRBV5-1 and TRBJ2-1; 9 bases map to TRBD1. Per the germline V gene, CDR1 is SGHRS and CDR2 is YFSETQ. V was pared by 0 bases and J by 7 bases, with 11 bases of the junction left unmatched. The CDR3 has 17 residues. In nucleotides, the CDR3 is TGCGCCAGCAGCTTGGCCCTGGACAGGGGAGTCTTGAATGAGCAGTTCTTC. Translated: CASSLALDRGVLNEQFF.

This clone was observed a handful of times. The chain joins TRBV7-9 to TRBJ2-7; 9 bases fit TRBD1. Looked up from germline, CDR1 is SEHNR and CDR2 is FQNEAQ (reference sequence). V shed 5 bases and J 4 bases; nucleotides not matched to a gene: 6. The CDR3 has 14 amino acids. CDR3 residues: CASSRPDRGYEQYF. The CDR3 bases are TGTGCCAGCAGCCGCCCGGACAGGGGTTACGAGCAGTACTTC.

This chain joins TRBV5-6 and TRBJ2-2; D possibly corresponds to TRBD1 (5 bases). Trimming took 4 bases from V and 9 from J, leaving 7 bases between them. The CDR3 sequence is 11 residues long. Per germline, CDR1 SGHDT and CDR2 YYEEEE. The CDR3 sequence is CASSRQRELFF. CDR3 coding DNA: TGTGCCAGCAGCAGACAGAGGGAGCTGTTTTTT. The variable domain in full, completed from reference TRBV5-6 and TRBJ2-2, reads DAGVTQSPTHLIKTRGQQVTLRCSPKSGHDTVSWYQQALGQGPQFIFQYYEEEERQRGNFPDRFSGHQFPNYSSELNVNALLLGDSALYLCASSRQRELFFGEGSRLTVL.

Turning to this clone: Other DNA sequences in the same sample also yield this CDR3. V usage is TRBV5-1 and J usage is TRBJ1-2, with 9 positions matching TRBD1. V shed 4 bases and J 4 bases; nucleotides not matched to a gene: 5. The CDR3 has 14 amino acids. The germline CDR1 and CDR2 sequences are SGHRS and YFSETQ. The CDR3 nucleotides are TGCGCCAGCAGCCTGGGACAGGGCGGCTATGGCTACACCTTC. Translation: CASSLGQGGYGYTF.

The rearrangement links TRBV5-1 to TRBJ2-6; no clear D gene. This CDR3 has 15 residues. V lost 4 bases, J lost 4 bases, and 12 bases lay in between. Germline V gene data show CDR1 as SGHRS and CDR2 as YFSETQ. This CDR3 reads CASSPAGPGANVLTF. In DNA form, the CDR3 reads TGCGCCAGCAGCCCCGCCGGGCCCGGGGCCAACGTCCTGACTTTC.